Listed here are 21 T cell receptor beta chains from one sample, sequenced in a study of cytomegalovirus exposure and HLA in healthy donors. Repertoires were generated with immunoSEQ multiplex PCR, while TCRdb's copy carries only in-frame clones and drops some. The data hold around 300,000 clones, with roughly 87% observed a single time. Source material: PBMCs. These receptors were taken from a man aged 25 to 40 in good health and CMV-seronegative.

The chain uses TRBV4-1 and TRBJ1-1, with D perhaps matching TRBD1 (6 bases). V lost 0 bases and J 4 bases, leaving 12 bases between the germline ends. Germline values: CDR1 MGHRA, CDR2 YSYEKL. This CDR3 has 15 residues. The CDR3 loop reads CASSQEPQGRTEAFF. The CDR3 coding sequence is TGCGCCAGCAGCCAAGAGCCACAGGGTCGCACTGAAGCTTTCTTT.

The V call is TRBV7-9, the J call TRBJ1-1, with TRBD1 as a possible D gene (5 bases). The length of the CDR3 is 13 residues. Germline values: CDR1 SEHNR, CDR2 FQNEAQ (reference sequence). Trimming pared 5 bases from V and 1 base from J, leaving 8 bases between. The CDR3 nucleotides read TGTGCCAGCAGCGATGACAGGAACACTGAAGCTTTCTTT. As protein: CASSDDRNTEAFF.

The chain joins TRBV9 to TRBJ2-2; 7 bases are a match to TRBD1. The V gene end was trimmed by 1 base and the J gene end by 3 bases; junction bases not matched to a gene: 0. Germline loops: CDR1 SGDLS, CDR2 YYNGEE. This CDR3 is 14 amino acids long. The CDR3 sequence is CASSVQGDTGELFF. The CDR3 DNA is TGTGCCAGCAGCGTACAGGGGGACACCGGGGAGCTGTTTTTT.

The V call is TRBV12-5, the J call TRBJ2-1; 7 nucleotides match TRBD1. Per germline, CDR1 LGHNT and CDR2 FRNRAP. V shed 5 bases, J shed 5 bases, and the junction held 9 bases outside the gene matches. The CDR3 consists of 15 residues. DNA of the CDR3: TGTGCTAGTGGTCTCCTCCCCACAGGGGACAATGAGCAGTTCTTC. Protein product: CASGLLPTGDNEQFF.

The CDR3 here is CASRPGTSGGLSYNEQFF. The CDR3 coding sequence is TGTGCCAGCAGACCCGGGACTAGCGGGGGTCTGTCCTACAATGAGCAGTTCTTC. The chain links TRBV7-9 to TRBJ2-1, with 14 positions matching TRBD2. There are 18 residues in the CDR3. The germline V gene has CDR1 SEHNR and CDR2 FQNEAQ (reference sequence). Trimming at V came to 6 bases and at J to 1 base, leaving 8 bases not matched to a gene.

This clone was recorded once. This chain joins TRBV4-3 and TRBJ1-1; 9 nucleotides match TRBD1. The CDR3 totals 16 residues. The trim removed 2 bases at V and 0 bases at J, leaving 4 bases unmatched. The germline V gene encodes CDR1 LGHNA and CDR2 YSLEER. CDR3 DNA: TGCGCCAGCAGCCAATACGGGACAGGGTTGAACACTGAAGCTTTCTTT. The encoded protein is CASSQYGTGLNTEAFF.

The sample holds many counts of this clone. The CDR3 sequence is CASLPGTRGELFF. The CDR3 coding sequence is TGTGCCAGCTTGCCCGGGACTCGCGGGGAGCTGTTTTTT. The chain couples TRBV2 to TRBJ2-2; D perhaps matches TRBD2 (6 bases). This CDR3 contains 13 residues. Germline CDR1 reads SNHLY; CDR2 reads FYNNEI. Trimming stripped 8 bases from V and 7 bases from J, with 14 bases between.

The chain combines TRBV5-6 with TRBJ1-1, with D possibly matching TRBD1 (6 bases). CDR3 length: 16 amino acids. Deletions cut 4 bases from V and 11 bases from J, with 27 bases between. Germline-derived CDR1 and CDR2 are SGHDT and YYEEEE. In DNA, the CDR3 is TGTGCCAGCAGCAAACACAGGGCTCTTCCTCGATCTTGGGCTTTCTTT. Its translation is CASSKHRALPRSWAFF.

CDR3 DNA sequence: TGTGCCAGTAGTCCCGGCGGGGGCGGTTACGAGCAGTACTTC. Its protein is CASSPGGGGYEQYF. The chain couples TRBV19 to TRBJ2-7, with D possibly being TRBD2 (7 bases). The length of the CDR3 is 14 residues. CDR1 and CDR2 (germline): LNHDA, SQIVND (reference sequence). Between the trimmed V and J ends, which lost 5 bases and 4 bases, there was a span of 15 bases.

The chain carries TRBV5-1 and TRBJ1-6; D call uncertain. Trimming took off 7 bases at V and 0 bases at J, with 14 bases between the two ends. CDR3 length equals 16 residues. Germline CDR1 and CDR2: SGHRS and YFSETQ. The DNA of the CDR3 is TGCGCCAGCCCTCGGCGGGGAGTCTCCTATAATTCACCCCTCCACTTT. Translated, it gives CASPRRGVSYNSPLHF.

The chain employs TRBV6-5 and TRBJ2-7; 12 positions match TRBD2. Germline CDR1 and CDR2: MNHEY and SVGAGI. This CDR3 is built from 15 residues. The V segment lost 4 bases and the J segment 3 bases; nucleotides outside the gene matches: 4. CDR3: CASSSLAGGNYEQYF. In DNA form, the CDR3 reads TGTGCCAGCAGTTCACTAGCGGGGGGCAACTACGAGCAGTACTTC.

Regarding this clone: The identical CDR3 is also encoded by other nucleotide sequences in the sample. J is TRBJ2-7 and V is TRBV7-9; tentatively, D is TRBD1 (6 bases). Germline V gives CDR1 SEHNR, CDR2 FQNEAQ (reference sequence). The V end was cut by 5 bases, the J end by 2 bases, with 10 bases between. The CDR3 runs 13 residues. The CDR3 nucleotides are TGTGCCAGCAGCCCCAGGGGAACCTACGAGCAGTACTTC. Protein: CASSPRGTYEQYF.

V usage is TRBV9 and J usage is TRBJ2-1; D possibly corresponds to TRBD2 (6 bases). Germline values: CDR1 SGDLS, CDR2 YYNGEE. CDR3 size: 16 residues. Trimming shortened V by 0 bases and J by 1 base, and 11 bases separated the two germline ends. This CDR3 is CASSVDRGGSYNEQFF. The CDR3 nucleotides read TGTGCCAGCAGCGTAGATCGTGGGGGGTCCTACAATGAGCAGTTCTTC.

The CDR3 DNA sequence: TGTGCCAGCAGCACCGGACTAGGACGTTCCTCGGACGAGCAGTACTTC. This sequence encodes CASSTGLGRSSDEQYF. The chain couples TRBV28 to TRBJ2-7; TRBD2 matches 7 bases. This CDR3 region has 16 residues. With V trimmed by 6 bases and J by 5 bases, 16 bases remained unmatched. CDR1 and CDR2 from the germline V gene are MDHEN and SYDVKM.

CDR3 bases: TGTGCCAGCAGCTTGTACGGGGGAGTTAAGGAGCAGTACTTC. Protein: CASSLYGGVKEQYF. V usage is TRBV5-4 and J usage is TRBJ2-7; D possibly corresponds to TRBD2 (6 bases). CDR1 SGHNT and CDR2 YYREEE come from the germline V gene (reference sequence). The CDR3 covers 14 residues. Trimming removed 1 base at V and 7 bases at J, with 15 bases between. Based on the CDR3 plus reference TRBV5-4 and TRBJ2-7, the full variable domain is ETGVTQSPTHLIKTRGQQVTLRCSSQSGHNTVSWYQQALGQGPQFIFQYYREEENGRGNFPPRFSGLQFPNYSSELNVNALELDDSALYLCASSLYGGVKEQYFGPGTRLTVT.

The chain links TRBV7-9 to TRBJ1-5, with D unresolved. Looked up from germline, CDR1 is SEHNR and CDR2 is FQNEAQ (reference sequence). V was cut by 2 bases and J by 5 bases, with 10 bases left in between. This CDR3 spans 14 amino acids. The CDR3 protein is CASSLSGGYQPQHF. DNA of the CDR3: TGTGCCAGCAGCTTATCTGGAGGGTATCAGCCCCAGCATTTT.

V usage is TRBV6-5 and J usage is TRBJ1-4; D remains ambiguous. The CDR3 spans 14 residues. Trimming took 5 bases from V and 3 from J, leaving 10 bases between them. CDR1 and CDR2 (germline): MNHEY, SVGAGI. This chain's CDR3 is CASSQGRANEKLFF. As DNA, the CDR3 is TGTGCCAGCAGTCAAGGGAGGGCTAATGAAAAACTGTTTTTT.

This clone was observed once. The chain recombines TRBV19 with TRBJ1-1; D remains ambiguous. The CDR3 spans 14 residues. Germline CDR1 reads LNHDA; CDR2 reads SQIVND (reference sequence). V shed 8 bases and J shed 0 bases, with 13 bases lying between them. CDR3 protein: CASADGTMNTEAFF. CDR3 bases: TGTGCCAGTGCAGATGGTACCATGAACACTGAAGCTTTCTTT. Drawing the rest from reference TRBV19 and TRBJ1-1, the complete variable domain is DGGITQSPKYLFRKEGQNVTLSCEQNLNHDAMYWYRQDPGQGLRLIYYSQIVNDFQKGDIAEGYSVSREKKESFPLTVTSAQKNPTAFYLCASADGTMNTEAFFGQGTRLTVV.

The CDR3 nucleotides read TGTGCCAGCAGCAAAGGGACAGGGACGAACACTGAAGCTTTCTTT. This codes for CASSKGTGTNTEAFF. This chain uses TRBV7-6 with TRBJ1-1; 9 bases line up with TRBD1. Germline loops: CDR1 SGHVS, CDR2 FNYEAQ. The CDR3 is made up of 15 amino acids. V lost 5 bases to trimming and J lost 1 base; unmatched junction nucleotides: 5.

V usage is TRBV7-9 and J usage is TRBJ2-5; TRBD2 is a possible D gene (7 bases). Trimming stripped 0 bases from V and 4 bases from J, with 12 bases between. The germline V gene has CDR1 SEHNR and CDR2 FQNEAQ (reference sequence). The CDR3 length is 15 residues. CDR3 sequence: CASSLANREGETQYF. The DNA of the CDR3 is TGTGCCAGCAGCTTAGCTAACAGGGAGGGAGAGACCCAGTACTTC.

CDR3 sequence reads: CASSLAGTGNEKLFF. CDR3 sequence (DNA): TGCGCCAGCAGCTTGGCCGGGACAGGGAATGAAAAACTGTTTTTT. The chain recombines TRBV5-1 with TRBJ1-4; 9 bases are shared with TRBD1. The length of the CDR3 is 15 residues. Losses at the gene ends were 0 bases for V and 5 bases for J; bases not matched to a gene: 2. CDR1 is SGHRS, CDR2 YFSETQ, per germline.